This passage covers 4 T cell receptor beta chains from one sample sequenced in a study of Graves' ophthalmopathy and Graves' hyperthyroidism. The authors amplified TCR beta CDR3 regions from RNA transcripts. In the first round, RT-PCR was carried out with HTBI primers, and a multiplex PCR formed the second round. TCRdb reprocessed the multiplex PCR reads via MiXCR and lists one record per CDR3 protein. The sample includes roughly 600,000 distinct CDR3 sequences, approximately 35% of them seen just once. The specimen sequenced was peripheral blood or thyroid tissue (not recorded which). All receptors derive from an adult man with Graves' hyperthyroidism.

There are many counts of this clonotype. The V and J genes are TRBV6-5 and TRBJ2-3; 10 nucleotides agree with TRBD2. The length of the CDR3 is 15 residues. Germline CDR1 is MNHEY and CDR2 is SVGAGI. After removal of 6 bases from V and 1 base from J, the junction contained 4 bases not matched to a gene. CDR3 nucleotide sequence: TGTGCCAGCAGCCGGACTAGCGGCGGCACAGATACGCAGTATTTT. Translating gives CASSRTSGGTDTQYF.

The rearrangement joins TRBV7-8 to TRBJ2-6; TRBD1 agrees at 7 bases. Germline V gene lookup returns CDR1 SGHVS and CDR2 FQNEAQ. With 5 bases clipped from V and 0 bases from J, the junction kept 10 bases outside the gene matches. The CDR3 is 18 amino acids. CDR3 protein: CASSAPGQLGSGANVLTF. The CDR3 bases are TGTGCCAGCAGCGCTCCGGGACAGTTAGGCTCTGGGGCCAACGTCCTGACTTTC.

This clonotype was counted ten times or more. CDR3 residues: CASSLSTPGPLYGYTF. The CDR3 DNA is TGTGCCAGCAGCTTATCAACGCCGGGACCGCTCTATGGCTACACCTTC. The chain recombines TRBV11-3 with TRBJ1-2; weak D call: TRBD1 (5 bases). CDR3 size: 16 residues. Germline-derived CDR1 and CDR2 are SGHNT and YENEEA. The germline V and J ends were trimmed by 2 bases and 4 bases, with 17 bases remaining between them.

The V and J genes are TRBV12-3 or TRBV12-4 and TRBJ2-7; 13 bases map to TRBD2. The CDR3 spans 15 residues. Losses at the gene ends were 5 bases for V and 3 bases for J; bases not matched to a gene: 4. The CDR3 coding sequence is TGTGCCAGCAGTCTTCGGACTAGCGGGGGCTACGAGCAGTACTTC. Encoded protein: CASSLRTSGGYEQYF.